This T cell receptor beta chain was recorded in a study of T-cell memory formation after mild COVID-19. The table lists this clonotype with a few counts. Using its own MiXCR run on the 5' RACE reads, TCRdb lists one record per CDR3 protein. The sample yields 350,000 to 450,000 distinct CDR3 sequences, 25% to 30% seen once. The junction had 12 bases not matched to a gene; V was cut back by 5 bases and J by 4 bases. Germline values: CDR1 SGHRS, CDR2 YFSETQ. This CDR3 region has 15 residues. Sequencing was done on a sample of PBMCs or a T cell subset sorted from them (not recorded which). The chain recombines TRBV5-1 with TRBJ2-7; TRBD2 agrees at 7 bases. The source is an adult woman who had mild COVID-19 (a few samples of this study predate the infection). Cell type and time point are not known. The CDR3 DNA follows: TGCGCCAGCAGTCGAGTCGCGGGAGACGAGTACGAGCAGTACTTC. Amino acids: CASSRVAGDEYEQYF.